This TCR beta chain derives from a study of patients and donors after allogeneic stem cell transplantation (dated by TCRdb to about 2020). Worth noting for this clonotype: No cognate antigen has been identified for it. No base quality values were provided; no much bigger clone lies one nucleotide off.

Libraries were built with RT-PCR. TCRdb records NextSeq 550 as the sequencer. TCRdb took the public reads, trimmed them with fastp at Q25, ran MiXCR for clone calling and kept in-frame beta chains. Records with the same CDR3 protein are collapsed into one entry carrying the most frequent genes and DNA. This sample lists 900,000 to 1,000,000 distinct CDR3 sequences; 18% were detected once. The ten largest account for 5.5% to 6.5% of the sample. Sequencing input: blood, either unsorted or a sorted T cell fraction (not recorded which). The clonotype comes from a human donor who was either an allogeneic HSCT recipient or a stem cell or donor lymphocyte infusion donor (not recorded which). It is not recorded whose cells these are; they may come from a transplant donor.

The nucleotide sequence is TGCAGTACGCTAGGACAGCTCAGCATGAACACTGAAGCTTTCTTT. Translation gives CSTLGQLSMNTEAFF. In this chain, TRBV20-1 is recombined with TRBJ1-1, and perhaps TRBD1 as D gene, on 6 matching bases. The CDR3 runs 15 amino acids, cysteine and phenylalanine included. Only CDR3 DNA is held: 45 bases, read in frame from base 1. CDR1 and CDR2 were assigned from the germline V gene (reference sequence) as DFQATT and SNEGSKA. The V and J ends are trimmed by 8 bases and 0 bases, leaving 19 bases between them.